These T cell receptor beta chains were read from a single sample in a study of T cell responses to AZD1222 COVID-19 vaccine. The method was immunoSEQ multiplex PCR; TCRdb's version includes in-frame clones alone and lacks a portion of them. The sample lists roughly 200,000 clones; 90% to 95% were seen once. The specimen comprised peripheral blood, sampled 28 days after the second dose of the MenACWY control vaccine. These receptor sequences come from an adult who received the MenACWY meningococcal vaccine as a control. Both conserved end residues are part of each CDR3. A row's size may be missing; if present it is once, few, many or a size class.

clone_size	v_call	j_call	cdr3_aa
NA	TRBV27	TRBJ1-1	CASSTQGANTEAFF
NA	TRBV6-5	TRBJ1-1	CASHTGDTEAFF
NA	TRBV30	TRBJ1-3	CACRTSSSGNTIYF
NA	TRBV4-3	TRBJ2-5	CASSQAPTPAGGETQYF
NA	TRBV2	TRBJ2-5	CASSQTRSGGETQYF
NA	TRBV11-2	TRBJ2-2	CASNFGAGELFF
NA	TRBV3-1/TRBV3-2	TRBJ1-2	CASSQVGGGIYGYTF
NA	TRBV6-5	TRBJ1-3	CASSQGATGNTIYF
NA	TRBV7-3	TRBJ2-1	CASGGSSYNEQFF
NA	TRBV25-1	TRBJ2-3	CASSEYPGQHTDTQYF
once	TRBV9	TRBJ2-2	CASSVNPRGLTGELFF
NA	TRBV11-2	TRBJ1-5	CASSLGSAGTNQPQHF
NA	TRBV9	TRBJ2-1	CASSVAGTSRGEQFF
NA	TRBV2	TRBJ2-1	CASSHRQDYNEQFF
NA	TRBV3-1/TRBV3-2	TRBJ2-5	CASSRTSGSYGETQYF
NA	TRBV7-9	TRBJ2-2	CASSLKGFNTGELFF
NA	TRBV5-4	TRBJ2-4	CASSLGGKGGDIQYF
NA	TRBV28	TRBJ1-1	CASSPRPEQGVNTEAFF
NA	TRBV2	TRBJ1-6	CASRDRDSPLHF
NA	TRBV2	TRBJ1-5	CASTEGQVNQPQLF
NA	TRBV5-8	TRBJ2-3	CASSLRSGTSTDTQYF
NA	TRBV21-1	TRBJ2-7	CASVLWSSGESSYEQYF
NA	TRBV28	TRBJ2-7	CASIGFSSRYEQYF
NA	TRBV6-5	TRBJ1-5	CATSSSGVNQPQHF
NA	TRBV7-9	TRBJ2-3	CASSPGVQVGTDTQYF
NA	TRBV4-2	TRBJ2-1	CASSPRLQGPYNEQFF
NA	TRBV10-3	TRBJ1-4	CAIGPGQGSEKLFF
NA	TRBV28	TRBJ2-3	CASSFLGEGTHTDTQYF
NA	TRBV28	TRBJ1-4	CASSFLGQNEKLFF
NA	TRBV2	TRBJ2-7	CASSVHRDRANEQYF
NA	TRBV19	TRBJ1-1	CASRVGTVVYTEAFF
NA	TRBV30	TRBJ1-5	CAWSQDSNQPQHF